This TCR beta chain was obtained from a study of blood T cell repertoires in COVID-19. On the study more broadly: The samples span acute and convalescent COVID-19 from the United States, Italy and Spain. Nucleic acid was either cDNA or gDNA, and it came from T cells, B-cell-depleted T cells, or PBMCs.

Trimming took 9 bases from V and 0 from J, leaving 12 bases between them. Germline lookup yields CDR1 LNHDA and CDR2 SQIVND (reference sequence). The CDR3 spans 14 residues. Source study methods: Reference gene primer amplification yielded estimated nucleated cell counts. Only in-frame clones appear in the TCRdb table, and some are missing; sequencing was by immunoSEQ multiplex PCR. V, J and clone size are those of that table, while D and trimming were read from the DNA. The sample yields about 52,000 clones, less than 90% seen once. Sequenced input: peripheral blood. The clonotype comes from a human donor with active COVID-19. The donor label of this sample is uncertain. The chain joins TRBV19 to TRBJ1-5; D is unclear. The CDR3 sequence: CASSVQNSNQPQHF. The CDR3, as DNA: TGTGCCAGCTCTGTACAGAATAGCAATCAGCCCCAGCATTTT.